Sequencing of this TCR beta chain was carried out in a study of blood T cells in healthy people across ages. The authors ran a second PCR of 7 to 11 cycles using a sample-barcoded 5' primer and a J-beta primer mix. From the 5' RACE reads, TCRdb called clonotypes with MiXCR, one entry per CDR3 protein. Of some 1.8 million distinct CDR3 sequences listed, 35% to 50% are singletons. Overall study findings and caveats: It was not known whether donors were CMV positive (a possible confounder of expanded clonotype changes). PBMCs were not sorted, which prevented a conclusive comparison of naive versus antigen-experienced cells.

With V trimmed by 4 bases and J by 3 bases, 9 bases remained unmatched. Per the germline V gene, CDR1 is KGHDR and CDR2 is SFDVKD. The CDR3 spans 16 residues. A word on this clonotype: Its target is unknown.

Sequences were obtained from blood. The TCR originated in a human donor in good health. This chain connects TRBV24-1 to TRBJ2-5; the match to TRBD2 covers 8 bases. The CDR3 protein is CATSDFGTRAEETQYF. Written as DNA, the CDR3 is TGTGCCACCAGTGACTTCGGGACTAGGGCTGAAGAGACCCAGTACTTC.